This TCR beta chain emerged from a study of post-analysis software for immune sequencing data. For the study at large: Some patients lacked subtype; others had relapsing-remitting, secondary progressive or progressive-relapsing disease.

Whole-study results and caveats: There were roughly 5 TRBV segments more frequent in patients than controls, and TRBV5-6, TRBV5-1 and TRBV20-1 were among them. The study found significantly lower normalized Chao1 diversity in multiple sclerosis patients than in controls.

Presence of unique molecular identifiers characterized the TCR beta cDNA libraries. Each CDR3 protein gets one entry after TCRdb re-called the PCR reads with MiXCR. The data hold approximately 360,000 distinct CDR3 sequences, with around 33% observed a single time. This clonotype was seen more than once but under ten times. Its antigen remains unidentified. The V segment lost 6 bases and the J segment 8 bases; nucleotides outside the gene matches: 2. This CDR3 has 11 residues. This clonotype was sampled from a girl aged 5-17 years with multiple sclerosis. The chain recombines TRBV12-3 or TRBV12-4 with TRBJ1-1; 8 nucleotides align to TRBD1. Source material: blood. The CDR3 sequence is CASRDRDEAFF. The CDR3 nucleotides read TGTGCCAGCAGGGACAGGGACGAAGCTTTCTTT.